This record concerns one T cell receptor beta chain sequence. Antigen unknown. The data stem from a study of T cell responses to AZD1222 COVID-19 vaccine. Study as a whole: Both about-4-week and about-12-week second-dose recipients were combined.

Broader study findings: Of spike-specific TCRs, nearly half reportedly target regions left unmutated in variants. Clonal diversity was possibly underestimated, and the donors were mostly white British, with more females. CD4 TCRs associated with vaccination spanned spike, dominating at 160-218 and 743-854.

Assay used: immunoSEQ multiplex PCR; TCRdb lists only in-frame clones, some missing. The table has some 110,000 clones, about four fifths seen once; the top ten hold around 9.9%. This clonotype was obtained from an adult in good health. The input for sequencing was peripheral blood, taken on day 0 of AZD1222 vaccination.

CDR3 amino acids: CAWSVMQGNTIYF. CDR3 DNA sequence: TGTGCCTGGAGTGTAATGCAGGGAAACACCATATATTTT. This chain links TRBV30 with TRBJ1-3; D unclear. CDR3 size: 13 residues. The V gene's germline CDR1 is GTSNPN and CDR2 SVGIG (reference sequence). The V end lost 0 bases, the J end lost 4 bases, and 7 bases lay between the germline ends.